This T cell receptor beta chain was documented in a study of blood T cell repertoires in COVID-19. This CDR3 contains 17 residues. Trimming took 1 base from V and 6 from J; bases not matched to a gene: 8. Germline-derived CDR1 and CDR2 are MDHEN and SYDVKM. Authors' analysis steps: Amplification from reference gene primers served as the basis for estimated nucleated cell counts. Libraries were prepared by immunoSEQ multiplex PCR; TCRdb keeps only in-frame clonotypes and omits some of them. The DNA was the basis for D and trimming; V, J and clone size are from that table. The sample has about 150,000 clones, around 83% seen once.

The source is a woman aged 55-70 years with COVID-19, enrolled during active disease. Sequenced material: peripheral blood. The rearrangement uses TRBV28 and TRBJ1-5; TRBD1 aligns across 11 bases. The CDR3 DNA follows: TGTGCCAGCAGTTTATCAATTGGAGGGACAGGGGGTCAGCCCCAGCATTTT. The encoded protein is CASSLSIGGTGGQPQHF. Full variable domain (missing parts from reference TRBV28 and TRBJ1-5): DVKVTQSSRYLVKRTGEKVFLECVQDMDHENMFWYRQDPGLGLRLIYFSYDVKMKEKGDIPEGYSVSREKKERFSLILESASTNQTSMYLCASSLSIGGTGGQPQHFGDGTRLSIL.